One sample yielded the 9 T cell receptor beta chains listed below, sequenced in a study of vaccination and CD4 T cells after COVID-19. Treatment meaning: roughly ten-day PBMC culture with coronavirus spike peptide pools or control peptides (ViraFEST assay). No antigen has been identified for these receptors. Cultured CD4+ T-cell DNA underwent Oncomine TCR Beta short-read sequencing. Each CDR3 protein gets one entry after TCRdb re-called the PCR reads with MiXCR. This sample carries about 14,000 distinct CDR3 sequences, approximately 48% of them seen once, and the ten largest clones take around 8.7%. Material for sequencing was CD4+ T cells from blood, cultured in vitro. The receptors were sampled from a human donor who had recovered from COVID-19.

This clonotype was detected once. V and J are TRBV20-1 and TRBJ2-5, with TRBD1 matching 7 bases. The CDR3 extends over 16 amino acids. Trimming cost V 5 bases and J 1 base; bases outside gene matches: 13. Germline V lookup: CDR1 DFQATT, CDR2 SNEGSKA (reference sequence). CDR3 amino acids: CSAPQPDRVVQETQYF. The CDR3 DNA sequence: TGCAGTGCTCCCCAGCCCGACAGGGTAGTCCAAGAGACCCAGTACTTC.

The chain links TRBV20-1 to TRBJ2-3; 11 positions match TRBD2. This CDR3 is built from 15 residues. In germline, CDR1 is DFQATT, CDR2 SNEGSKA (reference sequence). With V trimmed by 6 bases and J by 3 bases, 8 bases remained unmatched. CDR3 sequence reads: CSATSTSGRTDTQYF. CDR3 nucleotides: TGCAGTGCAACTTCAACTAGCGGGAGAACAGATACGCAGTATTTT.

The sample holds a few counts of this clonotype. The CDR3 DNA reads as TGTGCCAGCTCATACGAGGGGGCTCGGGATTCACCCCTCCACTTT. Residues: CASSYEGARDSPLHF. This chain joins TRBV18 and TRBJ1-6; 7 bases agree with TRBD1. V lost 5 bases, J lost 8 bases, and 9 bases stayed unmatched. CDR1 is KGHSH and CDR2 is LQKENI in the germline V gene. The CDR3 spans 15 residues.

Turning to this clonotype: A much more abundant neighbour one base away suggests this may be a read error. V usage is TRBV6-4 and J usage is TRBJ2-5, with a weak D call TRBD2 (6 bases). The CDR3 loop spans 15 amino acids. The V gene's germline CDR1 is MRHNA and CDR2 SNTAGT. Between the trimmed V and J ends, which lost 4 bases and 5 bases, there was a span of 17 bases. In DNA form, the CDR3 reads TGTGCCAGCAGTGCCAATCGGGGGATAGGGGAGACCCAGTACTTC. This encodes CASSANRGIGETQYF.

The sample holds a few counts of this clonotype. The chain uses TRBV21-1 and TRBJ2-2; the table's D call of TRBD1 was not tested on the DNA. TRBV21-1 is flagged as a pseudogene. This CDR3 comprises 17 residues. The CDR3 loop is CASSIDPPGSAPGELFF. DNA of the CDR3: TGTGCCAGCAGCATCGACCCCCCGGGATCTGCCCCCGGGGAGCTGTTTTTT.

The gene calls are TRBV27 and TRBJ1-2, with a possible D match to TRBD1 (5 bases). Germline CDR1 reads MNHEY; CDR2 reads SMNVEV (reference sequence). The CDR3 totals 13 residues. V gave up 6 bases and J gave up 8 bases, with 16 bases separating them. CDR3 loop: CASRARQGGGYTF. The CDR3 bases are TGTGCCAGCAGGGCCCGGCAGGGTGGGGGCTACACCTTC.

This sequence joins TRBV2 and TRBJ1-2; D is unclear. The CDR3 length is 13 residues. From germline, CDR1 is SNHLY and CDR2 FYNNEI. The V end was cut by 6 bases, the J end by 4 bases, with 12 bases between. The DNA of the CDR3 is TGTGCCAGCAGGGATACCTTGGGCTATGGCTACACCTTC. Protein: CASRDTLGYGYTF.

V is TRBV5-1 and J is TRBJ2-5; D is undetermined. The CDR3 extends over 14 amino acids. CDR1 and CDR2 (germline): SGHRS, YFSETQ. V lost 4 bases to trimming and J lost 2 bases, with 12 bases between them. The CDR3 DNA reads TGCGCCAGCAGCCCCCTAGGGCAGCAAGAGACCCAGTACTTC. Encoded protein: CASSPLGQQETQYF. The full variable domain, with the rest looked up from reference TRBV5-1 and TRBJ2-5, is KAGVTQTPRYLIKTRGQQVTLSCSPISGHRSVSWYQQTPGQGLQFLFEYFSETQRNKGNFPGRFSGRQFSNSRSEMNVSTLELGDSALYLCASSPLGQQETQYFGPGTRLLVL.

This clonotype came up a few times. The CDR3 region has the DNA TGTGCCACCAGCAGAGTAGACAGAAGCACAGATACGCAGTATTTT. It codes for CATSRVDRSTDTQYF. The rearrangement uses TRBV15 and TRBJ2-3, with D tentatively TRBD1 (5 bases). The CDR3 is 15 amino acids. The germline V gene encodes CDR1 LNHNV and CDR2 YYDKDF (reference sequence). V lost 1 base and J lost 0, with 8 bases in between.